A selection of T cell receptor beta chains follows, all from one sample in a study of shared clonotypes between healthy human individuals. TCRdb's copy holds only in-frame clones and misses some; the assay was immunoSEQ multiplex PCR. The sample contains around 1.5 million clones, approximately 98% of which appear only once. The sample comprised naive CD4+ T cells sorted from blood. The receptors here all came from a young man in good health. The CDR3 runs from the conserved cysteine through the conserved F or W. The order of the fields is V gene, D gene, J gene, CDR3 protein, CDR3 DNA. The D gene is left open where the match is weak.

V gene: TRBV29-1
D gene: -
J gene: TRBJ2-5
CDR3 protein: CSVEDPSLPQETQYF
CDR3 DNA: TGCAGCGTTGAAGATCCATCACTACCTCAAGAGACCCAGTACTTC

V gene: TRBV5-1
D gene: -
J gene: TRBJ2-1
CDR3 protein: CASSSGTSYNEQFF
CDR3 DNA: TGCGCCAGCAGTTCCGGGACTTCCTACAATGAGCAGTTCTTC

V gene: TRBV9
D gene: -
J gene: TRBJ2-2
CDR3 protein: CASSVGVTGELFF
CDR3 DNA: TGTGCCAGCAGCGTAGGGGTCACCGGGGAGCTGTTTTTT

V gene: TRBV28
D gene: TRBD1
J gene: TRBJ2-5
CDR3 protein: CASSFDRVIETQYF
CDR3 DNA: TGTGCCAGCAGTTTCGACAGGGTAATCGAGACCCAGTACTTC

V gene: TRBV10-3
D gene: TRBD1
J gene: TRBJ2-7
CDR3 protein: CAISRGTGQGSYEQYF
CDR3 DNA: TGTGCCATCAGCCGTGGGACGGGACAGGGTTCCTACGAGCAGTACTTC

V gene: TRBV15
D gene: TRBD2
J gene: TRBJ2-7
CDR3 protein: CATSRGTSGSYEQYF
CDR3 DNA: TGTGCCACCAGCAGAGGGACTAGCGGGAGCTACGAGCAGTACTTC

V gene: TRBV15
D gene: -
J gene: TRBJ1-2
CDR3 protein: CATSRDGVYGYTF
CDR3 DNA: TGTGCCACCAGCAGAGACGGGGTCTATGGCTACACCTTC

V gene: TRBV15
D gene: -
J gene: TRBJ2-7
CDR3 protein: CATSFLLWDSYEQYF
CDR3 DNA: TGTGCCACCAGCTTTCTCCTCTGGGACTCCTACGAGCAGTACTTC

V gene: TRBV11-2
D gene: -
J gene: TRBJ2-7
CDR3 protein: CASSLLSEARSGEQYF
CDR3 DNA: TGTGCCAGCAGCTTACTTTCAGAGGCGCGGTCCGGCGAGCAGTACTTC

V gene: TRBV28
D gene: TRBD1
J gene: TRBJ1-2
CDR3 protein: CASDRGINYGYTF
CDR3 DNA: TGTGCCTCGGACAGGGGGATTAACTATGGCTACACCTTC

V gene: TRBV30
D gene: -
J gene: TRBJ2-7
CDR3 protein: CAWSLRSSGSYEQYF
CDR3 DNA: TGTGCCTGGAGTCTCAGGTCCTCCGGTTCCTACGAGCAGTACTTC

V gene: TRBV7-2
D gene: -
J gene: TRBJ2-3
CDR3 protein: CASSLNVGDTQYF
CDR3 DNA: TGTGCCAGCAGCTTAAATGTGGGAGATACGCAGTATTTT

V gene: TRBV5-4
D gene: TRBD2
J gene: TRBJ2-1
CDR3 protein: CASSSWTSGNDEQFF
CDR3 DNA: TGTGCCAGCAGCTCGTGGACTAGCGGTAACGATGAGCAGTTCTTC

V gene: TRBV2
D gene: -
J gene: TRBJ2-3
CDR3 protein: CASSVQRTSTDTQYF
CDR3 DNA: TGTGCCAGCAGTGTCCAGCGGACTAGCACAGATACGCAGTATTTT

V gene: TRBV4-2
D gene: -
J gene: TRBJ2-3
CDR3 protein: CASSHPPGLYTDTQYF
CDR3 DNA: TGTGCCAGCAGCCACCCCCCGGGACTTTACACAGATACGCAGTATTTT